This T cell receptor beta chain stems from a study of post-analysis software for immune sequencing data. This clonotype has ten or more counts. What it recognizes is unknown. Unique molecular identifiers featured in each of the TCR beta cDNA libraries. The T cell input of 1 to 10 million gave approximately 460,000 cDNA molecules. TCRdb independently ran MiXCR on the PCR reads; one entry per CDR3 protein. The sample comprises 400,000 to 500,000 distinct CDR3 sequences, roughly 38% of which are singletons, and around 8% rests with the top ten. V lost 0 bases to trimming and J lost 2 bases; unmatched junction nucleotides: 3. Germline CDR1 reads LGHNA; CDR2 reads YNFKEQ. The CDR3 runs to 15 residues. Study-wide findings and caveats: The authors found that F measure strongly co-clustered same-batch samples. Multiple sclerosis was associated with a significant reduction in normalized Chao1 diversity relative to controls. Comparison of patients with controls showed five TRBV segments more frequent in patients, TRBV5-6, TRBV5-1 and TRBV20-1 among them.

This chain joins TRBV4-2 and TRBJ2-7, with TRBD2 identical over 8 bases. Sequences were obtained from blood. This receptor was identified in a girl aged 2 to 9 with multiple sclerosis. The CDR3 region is CASSQESGGPYEQYF. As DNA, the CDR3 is TGTGCCAGCAGCCAAGAATCGGGAGGGCCCTACGAGCAGTACTTC.